This T cell receptor beta chain was recovered during a study of cytomegalovirus exposure and HLA in healthy donors. Regarding the study as a whole: Later analysis revealed greater clonal expansion in HLA-associated TCR beta chains than in equally common others. A few of the chains that were CMV-associated were confirmed in vitro to be specific for CMV antigens.

Notes on this clone: The antigen is not known.

The PCR was carried out with 60 Vbeta primers and 13 Jbeta primers. Libraries were prepared by immunoSEQ multiplex PCR; TCRdb keeps only in-frame clonotypes and omits some of them. Among 200,000 or so clones listed, about four fifths were seen once. This CDR3 is 19 amino acids long. CDR1 MDHEN and CDR2 SYDVKM come from the germline V gene. V lost 5 bases to trimming and J lost 0 bases; unmatched junction nucleotides: 14. The sequencing sample was made of PBMCs. The V call is TRBV28, the J call TRBJ2-4; 9 nucleotides match TRBD2. This TCR was recovered from a woman aged 30 to 39 in good health and CMV-seropositive. The CDR3 region is CASSLQGAGGQIAKNIQYF. DNA of the CDR3: TGTGCCAGCAGTCTCCAGGGCGCGGGGGGGCAGATAGCCAAAAACATTCAGTACTTC.